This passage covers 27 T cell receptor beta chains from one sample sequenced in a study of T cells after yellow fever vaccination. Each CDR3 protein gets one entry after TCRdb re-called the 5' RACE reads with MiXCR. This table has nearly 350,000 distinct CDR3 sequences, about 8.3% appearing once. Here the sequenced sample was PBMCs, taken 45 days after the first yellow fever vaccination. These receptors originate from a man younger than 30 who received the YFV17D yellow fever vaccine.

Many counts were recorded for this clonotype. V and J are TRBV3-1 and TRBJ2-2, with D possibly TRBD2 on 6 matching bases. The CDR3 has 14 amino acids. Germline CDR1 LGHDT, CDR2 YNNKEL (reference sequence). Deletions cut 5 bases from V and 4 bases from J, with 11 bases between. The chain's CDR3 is CASSFSGGTGELFF. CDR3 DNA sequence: TGTGCCAGCAGCTTTTCCGGGGGCACCGGGGAGCTGTTTTTT.

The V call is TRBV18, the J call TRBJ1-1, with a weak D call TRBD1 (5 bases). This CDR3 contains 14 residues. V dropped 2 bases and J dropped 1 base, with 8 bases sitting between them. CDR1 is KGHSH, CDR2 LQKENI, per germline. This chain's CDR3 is CASSPMGGNTEAFF. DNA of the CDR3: TGTGCCAGCTCACCAATGGGGGGGAACACTGAAGCTTTCTTT.

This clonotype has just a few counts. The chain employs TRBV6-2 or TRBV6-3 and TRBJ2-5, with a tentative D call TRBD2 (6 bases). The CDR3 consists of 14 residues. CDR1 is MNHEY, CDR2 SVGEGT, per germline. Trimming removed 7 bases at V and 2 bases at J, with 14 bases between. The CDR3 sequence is CASTPGGDQETQYF. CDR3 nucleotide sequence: TGTGCCAGCACCCCAGGCGGGGATCAAGAGACCCAGTACTTC.

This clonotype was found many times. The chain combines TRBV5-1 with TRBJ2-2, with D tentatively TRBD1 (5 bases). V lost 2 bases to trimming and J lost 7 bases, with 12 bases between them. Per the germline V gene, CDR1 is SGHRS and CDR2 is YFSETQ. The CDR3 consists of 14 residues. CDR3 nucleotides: TGCGCCAGCAGCTTCTCGCAGGGCGGCGGGGAGCTGTTTTTT. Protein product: CASSFSQGGGELFF.

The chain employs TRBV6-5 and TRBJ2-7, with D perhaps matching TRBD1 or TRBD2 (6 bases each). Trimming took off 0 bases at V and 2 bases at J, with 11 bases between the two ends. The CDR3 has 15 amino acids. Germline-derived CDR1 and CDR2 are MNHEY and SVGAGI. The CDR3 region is CASSYSGGHPYEQYF. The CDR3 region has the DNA TGTGCCAGCAGTTACTCGGGGGGCCACCCCTACGAGCAGTACTTC.

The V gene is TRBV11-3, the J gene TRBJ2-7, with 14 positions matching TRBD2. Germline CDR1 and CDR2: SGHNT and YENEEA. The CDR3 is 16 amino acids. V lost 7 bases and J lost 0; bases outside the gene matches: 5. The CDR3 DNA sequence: TGTGCCAGCACACGGACTAGCGGGGGGTGCTCCTACGAGCAGTACGTC. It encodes CASTRTSGGCSYEQYV.

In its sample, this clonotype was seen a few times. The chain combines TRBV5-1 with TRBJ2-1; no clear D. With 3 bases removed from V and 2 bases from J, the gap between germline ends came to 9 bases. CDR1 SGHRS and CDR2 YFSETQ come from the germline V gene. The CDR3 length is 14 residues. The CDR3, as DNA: TGCGCCAGCAGCTCCCGGTTGACCTACAATGAGCAGTTCTTC. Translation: CASSSRLTYNEQFF.

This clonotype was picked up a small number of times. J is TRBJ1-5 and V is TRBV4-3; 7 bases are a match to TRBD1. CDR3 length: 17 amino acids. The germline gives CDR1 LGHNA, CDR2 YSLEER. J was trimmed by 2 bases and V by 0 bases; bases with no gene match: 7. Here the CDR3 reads CASSQEATGKGNQPQHF. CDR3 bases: TGCGCCAGCAGCCAAGAAGCGACAGGGAAGGGCAATCAGCCCCAGCATTTT.

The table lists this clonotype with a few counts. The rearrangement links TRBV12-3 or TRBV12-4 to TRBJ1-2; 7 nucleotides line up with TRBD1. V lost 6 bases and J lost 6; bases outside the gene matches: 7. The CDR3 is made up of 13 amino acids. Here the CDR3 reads CASRDDRVHGYTF. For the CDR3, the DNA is TGTGCCAGCAGAGACGACAGGGTCCATGGCTACACCTTC.

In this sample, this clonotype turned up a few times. In nucleotides, the CDR3 is TGCAGTGCTAGCCCGGACACCTATATGAACACTGAAGCTTTCTTT. Amino acids: CSASPDTYMNTEAFF. The chain employs TRBV20-1 and TRBJ1-1; tentatively, D is TRBD1 (5 bases). Looked up from germline, CDR1 is DFQATT and CDR2 is SNEGSKA (reference sequence). The CDR3 has 15 amino acids. V was clipped by 3 bases and J by 0 bases, with 14 bases between them.

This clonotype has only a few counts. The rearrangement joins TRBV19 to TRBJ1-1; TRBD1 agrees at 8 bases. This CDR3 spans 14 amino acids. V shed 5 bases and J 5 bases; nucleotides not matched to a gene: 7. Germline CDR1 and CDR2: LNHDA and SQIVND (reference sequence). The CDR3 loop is CASSRQGLLTEAFF. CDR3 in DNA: TGTGCCAGTAGTCGACAGGGGTTGCTTACTGAAGCTTTCTTT. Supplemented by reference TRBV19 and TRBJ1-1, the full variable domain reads DGGITQSPKYLFRKEGQNVTLSCEQNLNHDAMYWYRQDPGQGLRLIYYSQIVNDFQKGDIAEGYSVSREKKESFPLTVTSAQKNPTAFYLCASSRQGLLTEAFFGQGTRLTVV.

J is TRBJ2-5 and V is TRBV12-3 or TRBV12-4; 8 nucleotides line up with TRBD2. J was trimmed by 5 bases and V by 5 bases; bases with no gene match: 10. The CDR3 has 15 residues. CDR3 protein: CASSPLRGGSETQYF. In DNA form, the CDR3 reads TGTGCCAGCAGTCCCTTACGGGGGGGCTCTGAGACCCAGTACTTC.

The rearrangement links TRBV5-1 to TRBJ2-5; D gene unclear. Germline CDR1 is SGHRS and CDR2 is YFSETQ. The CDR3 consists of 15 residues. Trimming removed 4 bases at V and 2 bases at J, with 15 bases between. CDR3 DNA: TGCGCCAGCAGCCCTGGGCTACCGCGGCAAGAGACCCAGTACTTC. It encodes CASSPGLPRQETQYF. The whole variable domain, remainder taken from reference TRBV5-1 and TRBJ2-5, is KAGVTQTPRYLIKTRGQQVTLSCSPISGHRSVSWYQQTPGQGLQFLFEYFSETQRNKGNFPGRFSGRQFSNSRSEMNVSTLELGDSALYLCASSPGLPRQETQYFGPGTRLLVL.

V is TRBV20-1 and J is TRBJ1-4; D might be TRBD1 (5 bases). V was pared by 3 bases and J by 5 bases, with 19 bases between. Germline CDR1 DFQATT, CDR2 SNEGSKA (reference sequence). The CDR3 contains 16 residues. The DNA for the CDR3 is TGCAGTGCTAGTTACCCACCATCGTGGGGCAATGAAAAACTGTTTTTT. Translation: CSASYPPSWGNEKLFF.

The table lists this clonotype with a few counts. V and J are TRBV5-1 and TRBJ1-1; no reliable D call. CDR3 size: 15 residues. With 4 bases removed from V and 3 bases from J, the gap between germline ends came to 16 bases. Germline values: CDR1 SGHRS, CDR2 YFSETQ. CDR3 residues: CASSHVGNRDTEAFF. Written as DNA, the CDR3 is TGCGCCAGCAGCCACGTAGGGAATCGTGACACTGAAGCTTTCTTT.

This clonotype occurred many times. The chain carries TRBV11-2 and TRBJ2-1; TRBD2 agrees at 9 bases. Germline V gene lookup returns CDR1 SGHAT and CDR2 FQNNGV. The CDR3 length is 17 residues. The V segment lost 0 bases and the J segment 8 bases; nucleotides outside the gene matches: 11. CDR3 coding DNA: TGTGCCAGCAGCTTAGACCTAGCGGGGATATTGGGAGATGAGCAGTTCTTC. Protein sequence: CASSLDLAGILGDEQFF.

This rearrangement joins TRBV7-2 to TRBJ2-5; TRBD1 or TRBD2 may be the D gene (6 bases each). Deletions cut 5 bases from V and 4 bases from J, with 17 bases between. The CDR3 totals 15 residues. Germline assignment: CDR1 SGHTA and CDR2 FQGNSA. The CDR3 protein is CASSPTGGLSETQYF. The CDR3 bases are TGTGCCAGCAGCCCGACAGGAGGGTTGTCAGAGACCCAGTACTTC.

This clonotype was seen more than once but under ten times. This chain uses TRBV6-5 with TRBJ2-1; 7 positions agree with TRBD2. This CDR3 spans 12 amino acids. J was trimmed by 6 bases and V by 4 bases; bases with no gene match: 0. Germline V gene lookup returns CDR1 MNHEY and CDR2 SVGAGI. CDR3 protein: CASSSGGNEQFF. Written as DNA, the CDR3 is TGTGCCAGCAGTTCGGGGGGCAATGAGCAGTTCTTC.

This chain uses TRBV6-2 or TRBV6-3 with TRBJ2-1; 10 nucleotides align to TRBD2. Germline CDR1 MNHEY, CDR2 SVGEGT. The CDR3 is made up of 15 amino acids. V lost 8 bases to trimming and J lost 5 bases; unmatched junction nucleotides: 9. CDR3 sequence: CASGSSGGIHNEQFF. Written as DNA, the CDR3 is TGTGCCAGCGGTTCTAGCGGGGGAATACACAATGAGCAGTTCTTC.

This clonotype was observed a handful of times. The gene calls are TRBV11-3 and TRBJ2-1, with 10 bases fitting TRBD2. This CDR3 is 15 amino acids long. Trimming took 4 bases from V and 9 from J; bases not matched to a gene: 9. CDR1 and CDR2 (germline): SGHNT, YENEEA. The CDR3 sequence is CASSYRSSGGGEQFF. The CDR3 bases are TGTGCCAGCAGCTATCGCTCTAGCGGGGGAGGTGAGCAGTTCTTC.

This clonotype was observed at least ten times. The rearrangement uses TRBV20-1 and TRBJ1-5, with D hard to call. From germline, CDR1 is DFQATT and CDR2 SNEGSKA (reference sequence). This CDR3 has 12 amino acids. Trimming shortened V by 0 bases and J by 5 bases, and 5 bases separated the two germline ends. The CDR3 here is CSARDPDQPQHF. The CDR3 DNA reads TGCAGTGCTAGAGATCCCGATCAGCCCCAGCATTTT.

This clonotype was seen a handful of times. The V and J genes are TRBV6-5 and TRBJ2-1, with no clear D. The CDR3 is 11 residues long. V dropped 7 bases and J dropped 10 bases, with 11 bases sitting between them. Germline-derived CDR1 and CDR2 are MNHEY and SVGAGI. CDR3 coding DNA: TGTGCCAGCACTAATTCCGGGGAGCAGTTCTTC. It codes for CASTNSGEQFF.

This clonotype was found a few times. As DNA, the CDR3 is TGCGCCAGCAGCCAAGTCCCCCAGGGGTTGGAGCAGTACGTC. It specifies CASSQVPQGLEQYV. The genes are TRBV4-1 and TRBJ2-7, with D perhaps TRBD1 (6 bases). This CDR3 has 14 residues. V was pared by 1 base and J by 7 bases, with 14 bases between. Germline loops: CDR1 MGHRA, CDR2 YSYEKL.

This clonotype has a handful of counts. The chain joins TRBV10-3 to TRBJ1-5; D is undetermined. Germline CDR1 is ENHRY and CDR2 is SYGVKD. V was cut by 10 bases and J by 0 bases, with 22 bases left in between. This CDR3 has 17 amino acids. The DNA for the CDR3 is TGTGCCACCCGGGCCCGGGTCCTGCCTTTTAGCAATCAGCCCCAGCATTTT. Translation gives CATRARVLPFSNQPQHF.

The DNA of the CDR3 is TGTGCCAGGGGGGCCGACGGCAATCAGCCCCAGCATTTT. It encodes CARGADGNQPQHF. The chain has TRBV2 and TRBJ1-5, with D maybe TRBD1 (6 bases). The CDR3 contains 13 residues. Germline V lookup: CDR1 SNHLY, CDR2 FYNNEI. The ends were cut back, 9 bases at V and 2 bases at J, with 11 bases in the middle.

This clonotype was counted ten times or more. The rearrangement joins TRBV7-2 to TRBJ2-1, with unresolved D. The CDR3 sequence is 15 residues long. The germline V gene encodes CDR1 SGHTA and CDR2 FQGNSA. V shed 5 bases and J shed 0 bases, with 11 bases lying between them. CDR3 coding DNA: TGTGCCAGCAGCCCCTTCAAAGGCTCCTACAATGAGCAGTTCTTC. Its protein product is CASSPFKGSYNEQFF.

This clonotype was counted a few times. The chain's CDR3 is CASSPWPGRTGELFF. CDR3 nucleotide sequence: TGTGCCAGCAGCCCCTGGCCTGGGCGGACCGGGGAGCTGTTTTTT. V and J are TRBV7-2 and TRBJ2-2; no clear D gene. Germline-derived CDR1 and CDR2 are SGHTA and FQGNSA. Trimming left V 5 bases short and J 5 bases short, with 15 bases between. The CDR3 is 15 residues long. Full variable domain (rest looked up from reference TRBV7-2 and TRBJ2-2): GAGVSQSPSNKVTEKGKDVELRCDPISGHTALYWYRQSLGQGLEFLIYFQGNSAPDKSGLPSDRFSAERTGGSVSTLTIQRTQQEDSAVYLCASSPWPGRTGELFFGEGSRLTVL.